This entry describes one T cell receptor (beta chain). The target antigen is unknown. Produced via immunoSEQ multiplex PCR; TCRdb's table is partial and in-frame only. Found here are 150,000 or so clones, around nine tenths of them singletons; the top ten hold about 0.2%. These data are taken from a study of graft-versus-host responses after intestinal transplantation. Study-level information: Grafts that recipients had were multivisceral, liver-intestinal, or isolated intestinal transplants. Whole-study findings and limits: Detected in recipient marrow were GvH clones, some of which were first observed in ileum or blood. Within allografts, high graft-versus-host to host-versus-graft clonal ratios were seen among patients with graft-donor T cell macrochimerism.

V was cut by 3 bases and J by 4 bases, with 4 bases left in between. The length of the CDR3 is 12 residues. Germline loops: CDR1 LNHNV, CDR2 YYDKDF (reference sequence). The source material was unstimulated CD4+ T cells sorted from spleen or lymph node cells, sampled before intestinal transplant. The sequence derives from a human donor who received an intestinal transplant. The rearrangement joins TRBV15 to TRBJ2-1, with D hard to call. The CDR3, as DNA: TGTGCCACCAGCAGCTCTTACAATGAGCAGTTCTTC. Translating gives CATSSSYNEQFF.